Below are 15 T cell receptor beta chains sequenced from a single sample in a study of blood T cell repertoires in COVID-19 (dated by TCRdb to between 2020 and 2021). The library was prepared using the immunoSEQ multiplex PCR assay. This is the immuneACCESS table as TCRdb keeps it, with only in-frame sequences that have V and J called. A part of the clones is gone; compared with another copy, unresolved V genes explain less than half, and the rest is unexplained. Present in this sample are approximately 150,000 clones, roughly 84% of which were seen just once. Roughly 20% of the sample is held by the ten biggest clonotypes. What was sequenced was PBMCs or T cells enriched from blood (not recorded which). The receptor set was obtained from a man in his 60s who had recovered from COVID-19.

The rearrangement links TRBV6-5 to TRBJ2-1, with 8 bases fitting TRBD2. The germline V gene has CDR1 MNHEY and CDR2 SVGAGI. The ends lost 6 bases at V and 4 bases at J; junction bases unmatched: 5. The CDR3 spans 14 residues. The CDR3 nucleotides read TGTGCCAGCAGGAGCGGGGGACGATACAATGAGCAGTTCTTC. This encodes CASRSGGRYNEQFF.

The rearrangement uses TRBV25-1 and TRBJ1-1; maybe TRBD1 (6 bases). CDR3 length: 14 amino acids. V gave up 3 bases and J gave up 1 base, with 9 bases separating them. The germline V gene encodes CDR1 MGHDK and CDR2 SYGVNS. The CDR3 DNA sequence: TGTGCCAGCAGTGATCCCAGGGGGAACACTGAAGCTTTCTTT. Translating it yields CASSDPRGNTEAFF.

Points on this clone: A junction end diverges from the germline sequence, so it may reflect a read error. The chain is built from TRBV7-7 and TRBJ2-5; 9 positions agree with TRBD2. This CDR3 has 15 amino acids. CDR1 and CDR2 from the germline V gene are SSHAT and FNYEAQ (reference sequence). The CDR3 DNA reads TGTGCTAGCAGCTTAGTGACTAGCGGAAGAGAGACCCAGTACTTC. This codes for CASSLVTSGRETQYF. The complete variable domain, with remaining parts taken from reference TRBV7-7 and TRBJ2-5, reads GAGVSQSPRYKVTKRGQDVTLRCDPISSHATLYWYQQALGQGPEFLTYFNYEAQPDKSGLPSDRFSAERPEGSISTLTIQRTEQRDSAMYRCASSLVTSGRETQYFGPGTRLLVL.

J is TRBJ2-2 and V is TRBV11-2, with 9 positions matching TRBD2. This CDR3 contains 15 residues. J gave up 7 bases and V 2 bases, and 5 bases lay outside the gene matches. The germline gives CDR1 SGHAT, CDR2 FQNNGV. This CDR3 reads CASSLSTSGHGELFF. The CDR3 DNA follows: TGTGCCAGCAGCTTAAGTACTAGCGGGCACGGGGAGCTGTTTTTT. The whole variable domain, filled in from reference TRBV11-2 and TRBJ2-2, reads EAGVAQSPRYKIIEKRQSVAFWCNPISGHATLYWYQQILGQGPKLLIQFQNNGVVDDSQLPKDRFSAERLKGVDSTLKIQPAKLEDSAVYLCASSLSTSGHGELFFGEGSRLTVL.

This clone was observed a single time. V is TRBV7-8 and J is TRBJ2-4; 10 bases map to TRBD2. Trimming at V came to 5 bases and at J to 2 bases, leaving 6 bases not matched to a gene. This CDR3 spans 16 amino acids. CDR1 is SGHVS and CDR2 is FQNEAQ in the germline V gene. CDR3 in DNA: TGTGCCAGCAGCGGGGCTAGCGGGGGATCCAAAAACATTCAGTACTTC. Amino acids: CASSGASGGSKNIQYF.

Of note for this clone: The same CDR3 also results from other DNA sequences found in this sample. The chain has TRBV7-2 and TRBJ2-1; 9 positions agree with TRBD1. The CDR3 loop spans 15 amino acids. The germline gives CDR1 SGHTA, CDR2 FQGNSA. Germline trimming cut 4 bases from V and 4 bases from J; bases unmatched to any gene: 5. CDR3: CASSWGQGEYNEQFF. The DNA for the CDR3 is TGTGCCAGCAGCTGGGGACAGGGCGAATACAATGAGCAGTTCTTC.

The CDR3 DNA reads TGTGCCAGCAGTTTGAGGGGGTGGACCGGGGAGCTGTTTTTT. As protein: CASSLRGWTGELFF. The genes are TRBV27 and TRBJ2-2; weak D call: TRBD1 (6 bases). Germline values: CDR1 MNHEY, CDR2 SMNVEV (reference sequence). There are 14 residues in the CDR3. V was shortened by 3 bases and J by 5 bases, with 10 bases between the two germline ends.

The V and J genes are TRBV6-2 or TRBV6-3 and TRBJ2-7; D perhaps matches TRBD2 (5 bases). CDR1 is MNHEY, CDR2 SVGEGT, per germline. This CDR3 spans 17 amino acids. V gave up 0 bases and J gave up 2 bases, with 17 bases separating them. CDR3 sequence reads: CASSYSSLGPEAYEQYF. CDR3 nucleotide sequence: TGTGCCAGCAGTTACTCGAGTCTAGGCCCGGAGGCCTACGAGCAGTACTTC.

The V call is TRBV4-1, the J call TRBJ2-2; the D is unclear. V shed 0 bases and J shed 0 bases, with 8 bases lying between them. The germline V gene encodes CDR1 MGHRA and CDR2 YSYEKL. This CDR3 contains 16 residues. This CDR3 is CASSQDMAPNTGELFF. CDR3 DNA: TGCGCCAGCAGCCAAGATATGGCACCGAACACCGGGGAGCTGTTTTTT.

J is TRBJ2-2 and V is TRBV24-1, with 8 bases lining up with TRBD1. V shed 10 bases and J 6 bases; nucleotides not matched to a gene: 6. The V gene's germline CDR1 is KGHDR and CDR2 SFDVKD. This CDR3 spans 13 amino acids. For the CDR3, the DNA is TGTGCCACAAAAGGACAGGGTTCCGGGGAGCTGTTTTTT. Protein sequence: CATKGQGSGELFF.

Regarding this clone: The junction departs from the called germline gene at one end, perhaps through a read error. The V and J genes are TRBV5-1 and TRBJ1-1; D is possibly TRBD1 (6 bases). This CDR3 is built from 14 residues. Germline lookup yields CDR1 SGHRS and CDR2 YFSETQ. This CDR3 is CASSRVDSKETLSF. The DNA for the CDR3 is TGCGCCAGCAGCCGAGTGGACAGCAAAGAAACACTCTCCTTT.

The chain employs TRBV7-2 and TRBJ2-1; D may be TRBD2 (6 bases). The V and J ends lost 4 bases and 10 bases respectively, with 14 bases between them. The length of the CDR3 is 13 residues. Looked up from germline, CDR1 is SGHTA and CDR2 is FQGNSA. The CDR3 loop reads CASSSSGVGEQFF. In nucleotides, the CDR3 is TGTGCCAGCAGCTCCTCGGGGGTCGGAGAGCAGTTCTTC. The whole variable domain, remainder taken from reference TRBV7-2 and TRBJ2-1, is GAGVSQSPSNKVTEKGKDVELRCDPISGHTALYWYRQSLGQGLEFLIYFQGNSAPDKSGLPSDRFSAERTGGSVSTLTIQRTQQEDSAVYLCASSSSGVGEQFFGPGTRLTVL.

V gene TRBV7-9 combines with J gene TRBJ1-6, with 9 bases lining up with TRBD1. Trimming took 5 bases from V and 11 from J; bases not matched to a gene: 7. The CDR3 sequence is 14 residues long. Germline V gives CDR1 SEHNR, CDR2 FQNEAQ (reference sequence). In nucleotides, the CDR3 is TGTGCCAGCAGCCCGGGACAGGGAACTCCACCCCTCCACTTT. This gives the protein CASSPGQGTPPLHF.

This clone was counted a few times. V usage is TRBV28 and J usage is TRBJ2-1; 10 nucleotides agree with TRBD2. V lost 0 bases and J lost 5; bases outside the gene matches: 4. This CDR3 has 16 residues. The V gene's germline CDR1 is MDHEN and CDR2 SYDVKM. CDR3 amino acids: CASSLWASGSNNEQFF. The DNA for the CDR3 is TGTGCCAGCAGTTTATGGGCTAGCGGGAGTAACAATGAGCAGTTCTTC.

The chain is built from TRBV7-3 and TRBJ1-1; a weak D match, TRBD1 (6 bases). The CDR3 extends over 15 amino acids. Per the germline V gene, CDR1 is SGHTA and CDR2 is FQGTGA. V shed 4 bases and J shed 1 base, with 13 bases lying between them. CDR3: CASSSHRVGNTEAFF. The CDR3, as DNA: TGTGCCAGCAGCTCCCACAGGGTCGGGAACACTGAAGCTTTCTTT. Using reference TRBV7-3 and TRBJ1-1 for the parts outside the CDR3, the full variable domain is GAGVSQTPSNKVTEKGKYVELRCDPISGHTALYWYRQSLGQGPEFLIYFQGTGAADDSGLPNDRFFAVRPEGSVSTLKIQRTERGDSAVYLCASSSHRVGNTEAFFGQGTRLTVV.